This T cell receptor beta chain emerged from a study of beta chain features in type 1 diabetes. General study results and limits: When cDNA is sequenced, cells with high TCR expression could be over-represented. Type 1 diabetes patients had moderately but significantly shorter TCRB CDR3s in all four CD4+ subsets.

The CDR3 is made up of 13 amino acids. Trimming took 3 bases from V and 3 from J, leaving 8 bases between them. CDR1 and CDR2 (germline): SGHDN, FVKESK. Every isolated RNA sample was fully reverse transcribed, so sequencing captured expressed TCRB transcripts. Method: immunoSEQ multiplex PCR; TCRdb's copy keeps in-frame clones and lacks some. The table has some 700,000 clones, over 10% seen once; the top ten hold 0.022%. Turning to this clone: Its target is unknown. In the same sample, other DNA sequences code for this CDR3.

Specimen: naive CD4+ T cells from blood. The chain employs TRBV14 and TRBJ1-1; D is unresolved. This receptor was obtained from a man between 18 and 35 years old with type 1 diabetes. CDR3 residues: CASSQGGHTEAFF. The CDR3 DNA is TGTGCCAGCAGCCAGGGCGGGCACACTGAAGCTTTCTTT.